Listed below are T cell receptor beta chains from one sample, sequenced in a study of CD4 T cells in relation to SARS-CoV-2 and coronaviruses. Libraries were prepared by immunoSEQ multiplex PCR; TCRdb keeps only in-frame clonotypes and omits some of them. The sample shows 35,000 to 40,000 clones, approximately 87% of them seen only once. The source material was memory CD4+ T cells from PBMCs. The receptors shown here come from an adult with COVID-19. CDR3s include the opening cysteine and the closing phenylalanine or tryptophan. Fields, in order: V gene, CDR3 protein.

V: TRBV2; CDR3: CASSPGTDKTGELFF
V: TRBV15; CDR3: CATSREGTGGFRKLFF
V: TRBV7-8; CDR3: CASSLKARNTGELFF
V: TRBV5-1; CDR3: CASSLGAVTGYGYTF
V: TRBV7-9; CDR3: CASSPDTRDGYTF
V: TRBV11-3; CDR3: CASSSEGLGNTEAFF
V: TRBV5-1; CDR3: CASSFPGFSYNEQFF
V: TRBV12-1; CDR3: CASSFYSRPSGTGNHPGGYTF
V: TRBV6-2/TRBV6-3; CDR3: CASSYASGSIGDSPLHF
V: TRBV15; CDR3: CATSVGRPNSNQPQHF
V: TRBV14; CDR3: CASSLAQAGKRGYTF
V: TRBV11-1; CDR3: CASSLAVNRGGQETQYF
V: TRBV5-1; CDR3: CASSLGGRGYGNTIYF
V: TRBV5-1; CDR3: CASSLAVNQETQYF
V: TRBV3-1/TRBV3-2; CDR3: CASSQEGGVFDDYTF
V: TRBV2; CDR3: CASRADSPHGYTF
V: TRBV5-6; CDR3: CASSLMEQKETQYF
V: TRBV18; CDR3: CASSFGRQTEAFF
V: TRBV5-1; CDR3: CASSPGLVLIYEQYF
V: TRBV18; CDR3: CASSPPNTEELFF
V: TRBV7-2; CDR3: CASSSGLAYEQYF
V: TRBV6-5; CDR3: CASSYQVAYEQYF
V: TRBV3-1/TRBV3-2; CDR3: CASSQDWGNNQPQHF
V: TRBV6-5; CDR3: CASSYSRQVAYGYTF